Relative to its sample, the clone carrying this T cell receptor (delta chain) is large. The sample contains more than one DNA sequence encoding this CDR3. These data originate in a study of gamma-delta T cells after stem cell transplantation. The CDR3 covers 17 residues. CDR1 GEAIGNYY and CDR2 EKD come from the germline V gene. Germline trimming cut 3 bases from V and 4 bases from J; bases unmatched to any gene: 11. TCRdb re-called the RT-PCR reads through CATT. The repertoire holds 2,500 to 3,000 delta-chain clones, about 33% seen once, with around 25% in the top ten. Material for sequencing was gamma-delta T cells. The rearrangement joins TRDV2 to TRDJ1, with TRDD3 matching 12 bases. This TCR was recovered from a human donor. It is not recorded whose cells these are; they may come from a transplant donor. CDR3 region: CACDGLLGDTGGDKLIF. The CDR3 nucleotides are TGTGCCTGTGACGGATTACTGGGGGATACCGGCGGCGATAAACTCATCTTT.